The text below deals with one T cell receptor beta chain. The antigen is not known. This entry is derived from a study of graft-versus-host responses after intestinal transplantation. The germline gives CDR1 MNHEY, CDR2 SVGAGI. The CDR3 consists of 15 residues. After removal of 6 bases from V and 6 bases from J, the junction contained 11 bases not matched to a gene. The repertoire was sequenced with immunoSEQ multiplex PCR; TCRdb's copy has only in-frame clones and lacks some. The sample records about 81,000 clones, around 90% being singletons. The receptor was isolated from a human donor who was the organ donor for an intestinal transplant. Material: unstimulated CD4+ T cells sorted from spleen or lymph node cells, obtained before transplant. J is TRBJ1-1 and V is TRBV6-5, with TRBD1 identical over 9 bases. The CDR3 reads CASRSPGQGNPEAFF. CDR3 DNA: TGTGCCAGCAGATCACCGGGACAGGGAAATCCTGAAGCTTTCTTT.